The 17 T cell receptor beta chains reported below all come from one sample, sequenced in a study of blood T cell repertoires in COVID-19. Measured with immunoSEQ multiplex PCR; TCRdb has only the in-frame clones, and not every one. Here the sample spans about 120,000 clones, almost 85% being singletons. The specimen was peripheral blood. These receptors originate from a man between 65 and 85 years old with active or convalescent COVID-19.

This clone was picked up one time. The chain combines TRBV27 with TRBJ2-7; 10 positions match TRBD1. The CDR3 consists of 14 residues. The V and J ends lost 6 bases and 2 bases, in that order; junction bases with no gene match: 4. CDR1 is MNHEY and CDR2 is SMNVEV in the germline V gene (reference sequence). CDR3 sequence: CASSGTGEPYEQYF. The CDR3 nucleotides read TGTGCCAGCAGCGGGACAGGGGAACCCTACGAGCAGTACTTC.

The chain couples TRBV5-4 to TRBJ1-5; no clear D gene. V was shortened by 0 bases and J by 3 bases, with 10 bases between the two germline ends. The germline V gene encodes CDR1 SGHNT and CDR2 YYREEE (reference sequence). The CDR3 runs to 15 residues. The CDR3 DNA follows: TGTGCCAGCAGCTTGGGAACAAACCCCAATCAGCCCCAGCATTTT. This gives the protein CASSLGTNPNQPQHF.

This clone was detected only a few times. CDR3 bases: TGCGCCAGCAGCCAAGAACTAGCGGGGGGGACGTACAATGAGCAGTTCTTC. This translates into CASSQELAGGTYNEQFF. The rearrangement uses TRBV4-3 and TRBJ2-1; 13 bases align to TRBD2. Germline CDR1 and CDR2: LGHNA and YSLEER. J was trimmed by 4 bases and V by 0 bases; bases with no gene match: 3. CDR3 length equals 17 residues.

This clone was picked up a small number of times. The rearrangement joins TRBV5-1 to TRBJ2-7, with 10 bases aligning to TRBD1. This CDR3 region has 15 residues. Per germline, CDR1 SGHRS and CDR2 YFSETQ. V lost 6 bases to trimming and J lost 3 bases; unmatched junction nucleotides: 9. CDR3 sequence (DNA): TGCGCCAGCACCGTCGGTGGGACAGGGGACTACGAGCAGTACTTC. Translating gives CASTVGGTGDYEQYF.

This chain links TRBV5-1 with TRBJ2-7, with TRBD1 identical over 9 bases. The ends lost 4 bases at V and 3 bases at J; junction bases unmatched: 8. This CDR3 is built from 15 residues. Germline lookup yields CDR1 SGHRS and CDR2 YFSETQ. The CDR3 sequence: CASSPRTGANYEQYF. The CDR3 nucleotides are TGCGCCAGCAGCCCTCGGACAGGGGCGAACTACGAGCAGTACTTC.

The CDR3 sequence is CASSLQLAETYEQYF. The CDR3 nucleotides are TGTGCCAGCAGCTTACAACTAGCCGAAACCTACGAGCAGTACTTC. The chain recombines TRBV13 with TRBJ2-7, with D possibly matching TRBD2 (6 bases). The V and J ends lost 2 bases and 2 bases respectively, with 13 bases between them. The germline V gene has CDR1 PRHDT and CDR2 FYEKMQ (reference sequence). This CDR3 is built from 15 residues.

The rearrangement joins TRBV3-1 (or the pseudogene TRBV3-2) to TRBJ1-4, with 8 nucleotides matching TRBD1. V lost 0 bases to trimming and J lost 3 bases; unmatched junction nucleotides: 0. Germline CDR1 LGHDT, CDR2 YNNKEL (reference sequence). CDR3 size: 15 residues. The CDR3 loop reads CASSQEGQANEKLFF. In DNA, the CDR3 is TGTGCCAGCAGCCAAGAGGGACAGGCTAATGAAAAACTGTTTTTT.

This chain uses TRBV3-1 (or the pseudogene TRBV3-2) with TRBJ2-5, with 12 bases identical to TRBD1. V lost 4 bases and J lost 13; bases outside the gene matches: 10. Per germline, CDR1 LGHDT and CDR2 YNNKEL (reference sequence). The length of the CDR3 is 14 residues. CDR3 region: CASSPRDRGPLVYF. The DNA of the CDR3 is TGTGCCAGCAGCCCCCGGGACAGGGGGCCCCTGGTGTACTTC.

The rearrangement joins TRBV4-1 to TRBJ1-5, with D maybe TRBD1 (6 bases). The germline gives CDR1 MGHRA, CDR2 YSYEKL. Trimming took 3 bases from V and 0 from J, leaving 12 bases between them. The CDR3 has 16 amino acids. DNA of the CDR3: TGCGCCAGCAGCCACAATTACAGGGTTAGCAATCAGCCCCAGCATTTT. This gives the protein CASSHNYRVSNQPQHF.

This sequence joins TRBV5-1 and TRBJ1-4; no firm D call. The CDR3 totals 16 residues. Trimming removed 4 bases at V and 0 bases at J, with 13 bases between. Per the germline V gene, CDR1 is SGHRS and CDR2 is YFSETQ. The CDR3 DNA sequence: TGCGCCAGCAGCCTTAGTCACGGGGCAACTAATGAAAAACTGTTTTTT. Protein sequence: CASSLSHGATNEKLFF. The complete variable domain, with remaining parts taken from reference TRBV5-1 and TRBJ1-4, reads KAGVTQTPRYLIKTRGQQVTLSCSPISGHRSVSWYQQTPGQGLQFLFEYFSETQRNKGNFPGRFSGRQFSNSRSEMNVSTLELGDSALYLCASSLSHGATNEKLFFGSGTQLSVL.

Only one count was recorded for this clone. The rearrangement uses TRBV14 and TRBJ1-2; 7 nucleotides agree with TRBD1. From germline, CDR1 is SGHDN and CDR2 FVKESK. The CDR3 spans 15 residues. V lost 4 bases and J lost 6; bases outside the gene matches: 11. The CDR3 is CASSRQGQRADGYTF. The CDR3, as DNA: TGTGCCAGCAGCCGACAGGGACAGAGAGCGGATGGCTACACCTTC. The full variable domain, rest sourced from reference TRBV14 and TRBJ1-2, is EAGVTQFPSHSVIEKGQTVTLRCDPISGHDNLYWYRRVMGKEIKFLLHFVKESKQDESGMPNNRFLAERTGGTYSTLKVQPAELEDSGVYFCASSRQGQRADGYTFGSGTRLTVV.

The CDR3 DNA reads as TGCAGCGTTCAGGGGGCCTGGGTCGGCGGGGAAAAACTGTTTTTT. Residues: CSVQGAWVGGEKLFF. This sequence joins TRBV29-1 and TRBJ1-4; 8 bases align to TRBD1. The length of the CDR3 is 15 residues. J lost 8 bases, V lost 5 bases, and 13 bases had no gene match. The germline V gene has CDR1 SQVTM and CDR2 ANQGSEA.

The chain combines TRBV7-2 with TRBJ1-1, with D unresolved. CDR1 is SGHTA and CDR2 is FQGNSA in the germline V gene. This CDR3 spans 14 amino acids. V dropped 1 base and J dropped 5 bases, with 11 bases sitting between them. CDR3 amino acids: CASSLGGRRTEAFF. CDR3 DNA sequence: TGTGCCAGCAGCTTAGGCGGGCGAAGAACTGAAGCTTTCTTT.

The V and J genes are TRBV21-1 and TRBJ1-6; the D call in the table, TRBD1, was not verified against the DNA. TRBV21-1 corresponds to a pseudogene. The CDR3 is 18 amino acids. DNA for the CDR3: TGTGCCAGCAGCAAAGTGGCGGCAGGGCGGATGAATAATTCACCCCTCCACTTT. Encoded protein: CASSKVAAGRMNNSPLHF.

Comments on this clone: The same CDR3 can be traced to other DNA sequences in this sample. The chain recombines TRBV11-3 with TRBJ1-2; the match to TRBD1 covers 7 bases. V was clipped by 5 bases and J by 5 bases; unmatched bases: 11. From germline, CDR1 is SGHNT and CDR2 YENEEA. The CDR3 has 15 amino acids. CDR3 residues: CASSPRQGAQYGYTF. The CDR3 region has the DNA TGTGCCAGCAGCCCTCGACAGGGAGCTCAATATGGCTACACCTTC.

This chain joins TRBV2 and TRBJ1-2; TRBD1 matches 9 bases. V gave up 6 bases and J gave up 4 bases; unmatched junction bases: 9. The CDR3 extends over 15 amino acids. Per germline, CDR1 SNHLY and CDR2 FYNNEI. For the CDR3, the DNA is TGTGCCAGCAGCCCAGCGGGACAGGGCCGCTATGGCTACACCTTC. Translated: CASSPAGQGRYGYTF.

CDR3 coding DNA: TGTGCCATCAGTGACGGACTAGCTCCACCGTACCCTCAGTTCTTC. Translated, it gives CAISDGLAPPYPQFF. The V and J genes are TRBV10-3 and TRBJ2-1; 8 nucleotides agree with TRBD2. Trimming cost V 3 bases and J 13 bases; bases outside gene matches: 14. The CDR3 covers 15 residues. Germline V CDR1 and CDR2: ENHRY, SYGVKD.